This paragraph covers one TCR beta chain sequence. Its antigen remains unidentified. These data belong to a study of radiation and T cells in renal cell carcinoma. The CDR3 length is 16 residues. The V and J ends lost 1 base and 4 bases, in that order; junction bases with no gene match: 5. The V gene's germline CDR1 is SEHNR and CDR2 FQNEAQ (reference sequence). TCRdb keeps only in-frame clones here, not all; method: immunoSEQ multiplex PCR. Among 100,000 to 150,000 clones, approximately 90% were seen once, and the ten largest hold 5% to 6.5%. Sample time point: blood 2 weeks post-SBRT. The treatment: 15 Gy SBRT to primary tumor, nephrectomy 4 weeks later. The tumor was a clear cell renal cell carcinoma. Overall study results and limits: Pretreatment tumor biopsies were lacking, so baseline clonotypes are unknown.

The source was blood, collected from a patient whose treatment included radiotherapy and nephrectomy. The chain is built from TRBV7-9 and TRBJ1-3; 9 nucleotides align to TRBD1. The clonotype comes from a woman in her seventies with renal cell carcinoma. The CDR3 DNA sequence: TGTGCCAGCAGCTTAGGGGGGGACAGGGCCGGAAACACCATATATTTT. Translating it yields CASSLGGDRAGNTIYF.